These T cell receptor beta chains were read from a single sample in a study of blood T cell repertoires in COVID-19. Clones were sequenced by immunoSEQ multiplex PCR, and TCRdb holds only the in-frame ones, with some missing. The profile covers about 130,000 clones, with around 89% appearing a single time and more than 3.5% taken by the ten largest. The sequenced material came from peripheral blood. The origin of the receptors is a man aged 55 to 70 with COVID-19, enrolled during active disease. Both conserved end residues are part of each CDR3.

V gene: TRBV15
CDR3 length: 14
CDR3 protein: CATSGGTVQETQYF

V gene: TRBV5-1
CDR3 length: 15
CDR3 protein: CASSLDRVGYNEQFF

V gene: TRBV19
CDR3 length: 13
CDR3 protein: CATQSGARGEQYF

V gene: TRBV7-8
CDR3 length: 13
CDR3 protein: CASSLDTGTEAFF

V gene: TRBV19
CDR3 length: 14
CDR3 protein: CASSTQGRNEKLFF

V gene: TRBV3-1/TRBV3-2
CDR3 length: 14
CDR3 protein: CASSRLGAGNTIYF

V gene: TRBV14
CDR3 length: 15
CDR3 protein: CASSPVGRFSGELFF

V gene: TRBV15
CDR3 length: 14
CDR3 protein: CATSRDGSNYGYTF

V gene: TRBV29-1
CDR3 length: 15
CDR3 protein: CSVDGSGHSNYGYTF

V gene: TRBV12-2
CDR3 length: 15
CDR3 protein: CASRLAPGGCTEAFF

V gene: TRBV19
CDR3 length: 17
CDR3 protein: CASNTLGQGSSNTEAFF

V gene: TRBV19
CDR3 length: 12
CDR3 protein: CATVDRNTEAFF

V gene: TRBV5-1
CDR3 length: 15
CDR3 protein: CASSLGQGSGYGYTF

V gene: TRBV9
CDR3 length: 14
CDR3 protein: CASSPRFSTDTQYF

V gene: TRBV5-1
CDR3 length: 16
CDR3 protein: CASSLSGGVDNSPLHF

V gene: TRBV7-9
CDR3 length: 16
CDR3 protein: CASSPAEGFDNSPLHF

V gene: TRBV7-2
CDR3 length: 15
CDR3 protein: CASSNRTGGLYGYTF

V gene: TRBV7-8
CDR3 length: 16
CDR3 protein: CASSVLSGVGANVLTF

V gene: TRBV19
CDR3 length: 14
CDR3 protein: CASSMWGRVEKLFF

V gene: TRBV7-2
CDR3 length: 16
CDR3 protein: CASSFPETGGSLGYTF

V gene: TRBV30
CDR3 length: 13
CDR3 protein: CAWSVASGASLHF

V gene: TRBV3-1/TRBV3-2
CDR3 length: 15
CDR3 protein: CASASGTGFGDTIYF